A single sample is the source of the 12 T cell receptor beta chains below, sequenced in a study of OX40 agonist ivuxolimab in advanced cancers. Using immunoSEQ multiplex PCR, the repertoire was profiled, and TCRdb retains in-frame clones only, with some absent. This sample has some 83,000 clones; 65% to 85% occur once, and the top ten carry around 6.6%. The sequences come from CD4+ or CD8+ T cells sorted from blood, collected in a trial of the OX40 agonist ivuxolimab. Receptor source: an adult with an advanced solid tumor such as melanoma, head and neck, liver or kidney cancer.

V gene TRBV5-8 combines with J gene TRBJ1-1; no clear D gene. V lost 2 bases to trimming and J lost 0 bases, with 11 bases between them. This CDR3 has 15 residues. Germline CDR1 is SGHTS and CDR2 is YDEGEE. The CDR3 is CASSLKRVMNTEAFF. CDR3 nucleotide sequence: TGTGCCAGCAGCTTAAAACGGGTCATGAACACTGAAGCTTTCTTT.

This chain links TRBV7-6 with TRBJ1-3; D unclear. Germline-derived CDR1 and CDR2 are SGHVS and FNYEAQ. The ends were cut back, 5 bases at V and 0 bases at J, with 11 bases in the middle. The CDR3 runs to 15 residues. The CDR3 loop is CASSQDGRSGNTIYF. As DNA, the CDR3 is TGTGCCAGCAGCCAGGACGGACGCTCTGGAAACACCATATATTTT.

V is TRBV6-5 and J is TRBJ1-1, with D uncertain. CDR3 size: 13 residues. Germline-derived CDR1 and CDR2 are MNHEY and SVGAGI. V lost 8 bases and J 5 bases, leaving 15 bases between the germline ends. The DNA of the CDR3 is TGTGCCAGCGGTCGAAGTGAGCGGACTGAAGCTTTCTTT. It translates to CASGRSERTEAFF.

The J gene is TRBJ2-7, the V gene TRBV27, with 7 bases matching TRBD1. This CDR3 is built from 18 residues. After removal of 2 bases from V and 0 bases from J, the junction contained 13 bases not matched to a gene. Germline-derived CDR1 and CDR2 are MNHEY and SMNVEV (reference sequence). CDR3 loop: CASSLRGSGTASSYEQYF. As DNA, the CDR3 is TGTGCCAGCAGTTTAAGGGGGTCCGGGACAGCGAGCTCCTACGAGCAGTACTTC.

The chain joins TRBV7-9 to TRBJ2-1; possible D gene TRBD2, 7 bases. This CDR3 comprises 16 residues. V was shortened by 1 base and J by 7 bases, with 17 bases between the two germline ends. CDR1 is SEHNR, CDR2 FQNEAQ, per germline (reference sequence). CDR3 sequence (DNA): TGTGCCAGCAGCTTAGGTCAGGGGTTGGGAGGGAATGAGCAGTTCTTC. Residues: CASSLGQGLGGNEQFF.

V usage is TRBV7-2 and J usage is TRBJ2-1, with 12 bases matching TRBD2. The V and J ends lost 5 bases and 12 bases, in that order; junction bases with no gene match: 5. The CDR3 has 13 residues. The V gene's germline CDR1 is SGHTA and CDR2 FQGNSA. CDR3 DNA: TGTGCCAGCAGCGAGACTAGCGGGAGAGTGCAGTTCTTC. This sequence encodes CASSETSGRVQFF. The full variable domain, in which reference TRBV7-2 and TRBJ2-1 provide the parts outside the CDR3, is GAGVSQSPSNKVTEKGKDVELRCDPISGHTALYWYRQSLGQGLEFLIYFQGNSAPDKSGLPSDRFSAERTGGSVSTLTIQRTQQEDSAVYLCASSETSGRVQFFGPGTRLTVL.

This chain uses TRBV10-1 with TRBJ1-2; the D is unclear. The germline V gene encodes CDR1 WNHNN and CDR2 SYGVQD (reference sequence). The CDR3 loop spans 12 amino acids. Trimming stripped 11 bases from V and 8 bases from J, with 18 bases between. CDR3 loop: CALPPRREGYTF. CDR3 DNA: TGCGCCCTCCCCCCCCGACGCGAAGGCTACACCTTC.

The chain combines TRBV29-1 with TRBJ1-1; no reliable D call. This CDR3 has 13 amino acids. Germline CDR1 reads SQVTM; CDR2 reads ANQGSEA. The germline V and J ends were trimmed by 1 base and 1 base, with 7 bases remaining between them. CDR3 loop: CSVEGNPNTEAFF. DNA of the CDR3: TGCAGCGTTGAAGGCAACCCGAACACTGAAGCTTTCTTT.

The chain carries TRBV9 and TRBJ1-2; possible D gene TRBD1, 6 bases. This CDR3 has 15 residues. The germline gives CDR1 SGDLS, CDR2 YYNGEE. The V end was cut by 4 bases, the J end by 2 bases, with 15 bases between. DNA of the CDR3: TGTGCCAGCAGCACGTCACCGGGGGCGAACTATGGCTACACCTTC. Its translation is CASSTSPGANYGYTF.

The chain links TRBV6-5 to TRBJ2-1; D is perhaps TRBD2 (6 bases). Germline values: CDR1 MNHEY, CDR2 SVGAGI. The CDR3 sequence is 14 residues long. Trimming removed 6 bases from V and 4 bases from J, with 13 bases in between. CDR3 sequence: CASRTDRGYNEQFF. The CDR3 nucleotides are TGTGCCAGCAGGACGGACCGGGGGTACAATGAGCAGTTCTTC.

The chain recombines TRBV20-1 with TRBJ2-1; D unclear. The V gene lost 5 bases and the J gene lost 6 bases, with 8 bases spanning the gap. Germline V gene data show CDR1 as DFQATT and CDR2 as SNEGSKA (reference sequence). The CDR3 has 11 residues. The CDR3 DNA sequence: TGCAGTGCTGTAAAATCCAATGAGCAGTTCTTC. It encodes CSAVKSNEQFF.

The CDR3 DNA follows: TGCGCCAGCAGCTTCCGACAGAGGACTGAAGCTTTCTTT. Translation gives CASSFRQRTEAFF. The chain uses TRBV5-1 and TRBJ1-1; D might be TRBD1 (5 bases). The CDR3 spans 13 residues. Germline V CDR1 and CDR2: SGHRS, YFSETQ. Trimming cost V 2 bases and J 5 bases, with 10 bases left between them.